Shown below are 20 T cell receptor beta chains from a single sample sequenced in a study of OX40 agonist ivuxolimab in advanced cancers. Produced via immunoSEQ multiplex PCR; TCRdb's table is partial and in-frame only. The sample consists of approximately 77,000 clones, about 90% of them appearing once. Specimen: CD4+ or CD8+ T cells sorted from blood, collected in a trial of the OX40 agonist ivuxolimab. Receptors were obtained from an adult with an advanced solid tumor such as melanoma, head and neck, liver or kidney cancer.

The chain uses TRBV5-1 and TRBJ2-1; 11 bases align to TRBD2. There are 16 residues in the CDR3. Trimming removed 4 bases from V and 1 base from J; junction bases left unmatched: 4. In germline, CDR1 is SGHRS, CDR2 YFSETQ. The CDR3 DNA reads as TGCGCCAGCAGCGCATCTAGCGGGGGGTCCTACAATGAGCAGTTCTTC. Its protein product is CASSASSGGSYNEQFF.

This chain links TRBV6-5 with TRBJ2-5, with TRBD2 identical over 8 bases. V lost 9 bases to trimming and J lost 4 bases; unmatched junction nucleotides: 4. The germline gives CDR1 MNHEY, CDR2 SVGAGI. This CDR3 has 12 amino acids. The CDR3 sequence is CASRSGRETQYF. The CDR3 coding sequence is TGTGCCAGTAGAAGCGGGAGAGAGACCCAGTACTTC.

The chain recombines TRBV5-6 with TRBJ2-6; D ambiguous. The CDR3 has 16 amino acids. V lost 2 bases to trimming and J lost 0 bases, with 9 bases between them. CDR1 SGHDT and CDR2 YYEEEE come from the germline V gene. The DNA for the CDR3 is TGTGCCAGCAGCTTTTCTCGGGCCTCTGGGGCCAACGTCCTGACTTTC. Its protein product is CASSFSRASGANVLTF.

The chain couples TRBV12-2 to TRBJ2-1. TRBV12-2 represents a pseudogene. The CDR3 covers 16 residues. CDR3 bases: TGTGCAAGTCGCGACCGACCCGGTCTCTCTTACAATGAGCAGTTCTTC. Its translation: CASRDRPGLSYNEQFF.

The chain links TRBV14 to TRBJ2-6, with 16 bases matching TRBD2. Germline V gives CDR1 SGHDN, CDR2 FVKESK. The CDR3 sequence is 22 residues long. V shed 3 bases, J shed 4 bases, and the junction held 15 bases outside the gene matches. CDR3: CASSHPGLAGGPVFGGANVLTF. DNA of the CDR3: TGTGCCAGCAGCCACCCGGGACTAGCGGGAGGGCCGGTTTTTGGCGGGGCCAACGTCCTGACTTTC.

This chain joins TRBV7-8 and TRBJ2-2; 9 nucleotides match TRBD2. After removal of 5 bases from V and 1 base from J, the junction contained 5 bases not matched to a gene. The CDR3 length is 16 residues. The germline V gene encodes CDR1 SGHVS and CDR2 FQNEAQ. The chain's CDR3 is CASSKSGGRNTGELFF. The CDR3 DNA reads TGTGCCAGCAGCAAGAGCGGGGGGCGGAACACCGGGGAGCTGTTTTTT.

This clone was recorded a few times. J is TRBJ1-1 and V is TRBV19; D perhaps matches TRBD1 (5 bases). V was clipped by 6 bases and J by 2 bases, with 16 bases between them. The CDR3 is 15 residues long. Germline loops: CDR1 LNHDA, CDR2 SQIVND (reference sequence). Written as DNA, the CDR3 is TGTGCCAGTAGACCTCCTGGGAGGGGCAACACTGAAGCTTTCTTT. Translated, it gives CASRPPGRGNTEAFF.

CDR3: CASSGREQRLPGNEQFF. CDR3 coding DNA: TGTGCCAGCAGTGGCCGGGAGCAGCGGCTTCCCGGGAATGAGCAGTTCTTC. This chain connects TRBV6-1 to TRBJ2-1; TRBD2 might be the D (6 bases). From germline, CDR1 is MNHNS and CDR2 SASEGT. V lost 4 bases and J lost 7, with 23 bases in between. CDR3 length equals 17 residues.

Details on this clone: Distinct nucleotide sequences in the sample also encode this CDR3. The genes are TRBV4-3 and TRBJ1-2, with a tentative D call TRBD1 (5 bases). Germline V lookup: CDR1 LGHNA, CDR2 YSLEER. The CDR3 is 13 residues long. V was pared by 0 bases and J by 5 bases, with 7 bases between. The CDR3 loop is CASSQESGYGYTF. CDR3 sequence (DNA): TGCGCCAGCAGCCAAGAATCAGGGTATGGCTACACCTTC.

The V and J genes are TRBV4-1 and TRBJ2-1, with TRBD1 matching 9 bases. The germline gives CDR1 MGHRA, CDR2 YSYEKL. Germline trimming cut 4 bases from V and 6 bases from J; bases unmatched to any gene: 7. The CDR3 consists of 15 residues. This CDR3 is CASSLQGAVPNEQFF. For the CDR3, the DNA is TGCGCCAGCAGCCTACAGGGGGCGGTTCCCAATGAGCAGTTCTTC.

The chain carries TRBV7-9 and TRBJ1-2; a weak D match, TRBD1 (5 bases). The CDR3 has 15 amino acids. CDR1 and CDR2 (germline): SEHNR, FQNEAQ (reference sequence). V gave up 3 bases and J gave up 4 bases, with 15 bases separating them. CDR3 residues: CASSFRRDSLYGYTF. CDR3 nucleotides: TGTGCCAGCAGCTTTAGGCGGGACTCTCTCTATGGCTACACCTTC.

The chain has TRBV19 and TRBJ2-7, with 7 bases fitting TRBD2. Looked up from germline, CDR1 is LNHDA and CDR2 is SQIVND (reference sequence). The CDR3 has 17 residues. V shed 4 bases, J shed 1 base, and the junction held 13 bases outside the gene matches. This CDR3 is CASSTRLRLAASYEQYF. The DNA of the CDR3 is TGTGCCAGTAGTACACGGCTGCGGCTAGCGGCGTCCTACGAGCAGTACTTC.

Here the CDR3 reads CASSLVENYGYTF. The CDR3 DNA sequence: TGCGCCAGCAGCTTGGTAGAGAACTATGGCTACACCTTC. The chain employs TRBV5-1 and TRBJ1-2; unclear D gene. Deletions cut 0 bases from V and 2 bases from J, with 5 bases between. This CDR3 is 13 amino acids long. The germline gives CDR1 SGHRS, CDR2 YFSETQ.

As DNA, the CDR3 is TGTGCCACCCATAAGGCAGGGGGCTACGAGCAGTACTTC. As protein: CATHKAGGYEQYF. This chain joins TRBV6-6 and TRBJ2-7; 7 bases agree with TRBD1. The germline V gene encodes CDR1 MNHNY and CDR2 SVGAGI (reference sequence). V dropped 10 bases and J dropped 3; count of bases not matched to a gene: 9. The CDR3 spans 13 residues.

The DNA for the CDR3 is TGCGCCAGCAGCTTAGGGGTTAACACCGGGGAGCTGTTTTTT. It encodes CASSLGVNTGELFF. This chain joins TRBV5-1 and TRBJ2-2; tentatively, D is TRBD1 (5 bases). Germline V gene lookup returns CDR1 SGHRS and CDR2 YFSETQ. This CDR3 has 14 amino acids. The V and J ends lost 2 bases and 2 bases respectively, with 7 bases between them.

The chain combines TRBV18 with TRBJ2-7; 8 positions match TRBD1. The CDR3 consists of 15 residues. In germline, CDR1 is KGHSH, CDR2 LQKENI. J was trimmed by 5 bases and V by 0 bases; bases with no gene match: 6. The CDR3 DNA is TGTGCCAGCTCACCACCGAGCGGACAGGGCCACGAGCAGTACTTC. Residues: CASSPPSGQGHEQYF.

The chain joins TRBV28 to TRBJ1-5; D is ambiguous. CDR1 and CDR2 (germline): MDHEN, SYDVKM. V was shortened by 1 base and J by 7 bases, with 14 bases between the two germline ends. CDR3 length equals 15 residues. This chain's CDR3 is CASSLLVGLRQPQHF. The CDR3 DNA is TGTGCCAGCAGTTTATTGGTAGGGTTGAGACAGCCCCAGCATTTT.

The gene calls are TRBV5-1 and TRBJ2-1; 10 nucleotides match TRBD2. The J segment lost 6 bases and the V segment lost 7 bases, leaving 13 bases of the junction unmatched. The CDR3 length is 16 residues. The V gene's germline CDR1 is SGHRS and CDR2 YFSETQ. This CDR3 is CASADPRLAGLNEQFF. CDR3 DNA sequence: TGCGCCAGCGCCGACCCAAGACTAGCGGGTCTCAATGAGCAGTTCTTC.

CDR3 coding DNA: TGTGCCAGCAGCTACGGCCGTCCGTGGAAGGCCCTCTATGGCTACACCTTC. Translated, it gives CASSYGRPWKALYGYTF. V and J are TRBV11-2 and TRBJ1-2; D gene unclear. The CDR3 spans 17 residues. The V end was cut by 4 bases, the J end by 4 bases, with 22 bases between. Germline V gives CDR1 SGHAT, CDR2 FQNNGV.

This chain connects TRBV2 to TRBJ1-5; 7 positions match TRBD1. This CDR3 region has 14 residues. The germline V gene encodes CDR1 SNHLY and CDR2 FYNNEI. With 7 bases clipped from V and 4 bases from J, the junction kept 7 bases outside the gene matches. CDR3 sequence (DNA): TGTGCCAGCACCATCTCGACAGGGAATCAGCCCCAGCATTTT. Translating it yields CASTISTGNQPQHF.